This entry lists 27 T cell receptor beta chains sequenced from one sample in a study of CD8 T cells in ankylosing spondylitis. Their target antigens are unknown. The study, taken as a whole, reports: One TCR beta motif, made up of roughly eight highly homologous variants, appeared characteristic of ankylosing spondylitis blood.

TCRdb analysed the 5' RACE reads with MiXCR anew, one entry per CDR3 protein. The data contain some 840,000 distinct CDR3 sequences, 12% of them singletons. Sequencing was done on a sample of blood, either unsorted or a sorted T cell fraction (not recorded which). The receptors were sampled from a male donor with ankylosing spondylitis.

In its sample, this clonotype was seen many times. The gene calls are TRBV29-1 and TRBJ2-2; 8 nucleotides align to TRBD1. Looked up from germline, CDR1 is SQVTM and CDR2 is ANQGSEA. V dropped 4 bases and J dropped 6; count of bases not matched to a gene: 4. This CDR3 is 13 amino acids long. CDR3 residues: CSVGATGAGELFF. The CDR3 nucleotides read TGCAGCGTTGGAGCGACAGGGGCCGGGGAGCTGTTTTTT.

V is TRBV7-2 and J is TRBJ2-7; D call uncertain. V was shortened by 5 bases and J by 2 bases, with 10 bases between the two germline ends. CDR1 is SGHTA, CDR2 FQGNSA, per germline. This CDR3 has 13 amino acids. CDR3 amino acids: CASSASNPYEQYF. CDR3 DNA sequence: TGTGCCAGCAGCGCGTCTAACCCCTACGAGCAGTACTTC.

V gene TRBV20-1 combines with J gene TRBJ2-3; 9 bases line up with TRBD2. The length of the CDR3 is 15 residues. Germline CDR1 DFQATT, CDR2 SNEGSKA (reference sequence). Unmatched junction bases numbered 11, after V lost 6 bases and J lost 4 bases. The CDR3 nucleotides read TGCAGTGCCCCCCCCCAGCGGGAGGCCCCAGATACGCAGTATTTT. Protein product: CSAPPQREAPDTQYF.

The chain links TRBV5-1 to TRBJ2-2, with TRBD1 identical over 7 bases. Germline CDR1 and CDR2: SGHRS and YFSETQ. J gave up 1 base and V 0 bases, and 3 bases lay outside the gene matches. The CDR3 covers 16 residues. CDR3 coding DNA: TGCGCCAGCAGCTTGGCCTCAGGGGGGAACACCGGGGAGCTGTTTTTT. This encodes CASSLASGGNTGELFF.

This clonotype was detected many times. The rearrangement links TRBV20-1 to TRBJ1-2; 10 bases match TRBD1. Germline loops: CDR1 DFQATT, CDR2 SNEGSKA (reference sequence). This CDR3 is built from 14 residues. V trimming: 5 bases; J trimming: 2 bases; junction bases outside the gene matches: 5. The CDR3 DNA reads as TGCAGTGCTGGACAGGGGGTCAGAAACTATGGCTACACCTTC. As protein: CSAGQGVRNYGYTF.

The rearrangement links TRBV29-1 to TRBJ2-1, with D unresolved. The germline CDR1 and CDR2 sequences are SQVTM and ANQGSEA. The V gene lost 3 bases and the J gene lost 0 bases, with 6 bases spanning the gap. The CDR3 spans 13 residues. The DNA of the CDR3 is TGCAGCGTTGACTCAAGCTCCTACAATGAGCAGTTCTTC. As protein: CSVDSSSYNEQFF.

This clonotype appeared a few times. The rearrangement joins TRBV19 to TRBJ2-6; 10 bases fit TRBD1. Trimming cost V 5 bases and J 2 bases; bases outside gene matches: 12. CDR3 length equals 19 residues. Per germline, CDR1 LNHDA and CDR2 SQIVND (reference sequence). The chain's CDR3 is CASSGPPGQGSTGANVLTF. Here the CDR3 DNA reads TGTGCCAGTAGTGGGCCACCGGGACAGGGGTCTACTGGGGCCAACGTCCTGACTTTC. Combining the CDR3 with reference TRBV19 and TRBJ2-6 gives the whole variable domain DGGITQSPKYLFRKEGQNVTLSCEQNLNHDAMYWYRQDPGQGLRLIYYSQIVNDFQKGDIAEGYSVSREKKESFPLTVTSAQKNPTAFYLCASSGPPGQGSTGANVLTFGAGSRLTVL.

This clonotype was observed a handful of times. The chain joins TRBV2 to TRBJ2-7; either TRBD1 or TRBD2 may fit D (5 bases each). The V end was cut by 6 bases, the J end by 7 bases, with 10 bases between. Germline V gene sequence: CDR1 SNHLY, CDR2 FYNNEI. The CDR3 is 11 amino acids. CDR3 sequence: CASRGVGEQYF. DNA for the CDR3: TGTGCCAGCAGGGGGGTCGGGGAGCAGTACTTC.

A few counts support this clonotype. The rearrangement joins TRBV9 to TRBJ2-3; D gene unclear. Per germline, CDR1 SGDLS and CDR2 YYNGEE. This CDR3 region has 14 residues. V lost 3 bases and J 4 bases, leaving 12 bases between the germline ends. As DNA, the CDR3 is TGTGCCAGCAGCGGGACCGTTGCCGCAGATACGCAGTATTTT. Encoded protein: CASSGTVAADTQYF.

This clonotype was seen many times. This sequence joins TRBV10-3 and TRBJ2-2, with D possibly being TRBD2 (6 bases). The CDR3 has 16 amino acids. Germline loops: CDR1 ENHRY, CDR2 SYGVKD. V lost 8 bases, J lost 7 bases, and 23 bases lay in between. CDR3 nucleotide sequence: TGTGCCATCGGGGGACTTTTAAGTCCCGGGAGCGGGGAGCTGTTTTTT. It translates to CAIGGLLSPGSGELFF.

This clonotype was observed a handful of times. The rearrangement uses TRBV15 and TRBJ2-7; no definite D call. The V and J ends lost 0 bases and 7 bases respectively, with 10 bases between them. The CDR3 is made up of 13 amino acids. In germline, CDR1 is LNHNV, CDR2 YYDKDF (reference sequence). The CDR3 region has the DNA TGTGCCACCAGCAGAGATTCGCAGATGGAGCAGTACTTC. This encodes CATSRDSQMEQYF.

V usage is TRBV7-2 and J usage is TRBJ2-7, with D unresolved. Trimming took off 2 bases at V and 2 bases at J, with 10 bases between the two ends. Germline V CDR1 and CDR2: SGHTA, FQGNSA. The CDR3 contains 14 residues. The CDR3 is CASSLRILTYEQYF. The DNA of the CDR3 is TGTGCCAGCAGCTTACGGATACTCACCTACGAGCAGTACTTC.

In its sample, this clonotype was seen a few times. V is TRBV6-2 or TRBV6-3 and J is TRBJ2-1; 9 positions agree with TRBD2. This CDR3 is 15 amino acids long. Germline trimming cut 6 bases from V and 0 bases from J; bases unmatched to any gene: 3. Germline CDR1 reads MNHEY; CDR2 reads SVGEGT. The CDR3 DNA is TGTGCCAGCAGGACAGCGGGGGGCTCCTACAATGAGCAGTTCTTC. It codes for CASRTAGGSYNEQFF.

The chain couples TRBV7-2 to TRBJ1-4; D gene unclear. Germline V gene data show CDR1 as SGHTA and CDR2 as FQGNSA. V lost 1 base and J 8 bases, leaving 17 bases between the germline ends. The CDR3 sequence is 16 residues long. The DNA for the CDR3 is TGTGCCAGCAGCTTAGGTTCCTTGCCCCGCGGGGAAAAACTGTTTTTT. The encoded protein is CASSLGSLPRGEKLFF.

This clonotype was picked up a small number of times. This chain connects TRBV10-3 to TRBJ1-3, with D hard to call. The ends were cut back, 6 bases at V and 2 bases at J, with 8 bases in the middle. This CDR3 region has 13 residues. Germline assignment: CDR1 ENHRY and CDR2 SYGVKD. The CDR3 sequence: CAIRGQAGNTIYF. DNA for the CDR3: TGTGCCATCAGAGGTCAAGCTGGAAACACCATATATTTT.

This clonotype has a handful of counts. The genes are TRBV20-1 and TRBJ2-7, with 7 bases that match TRBD1. This CDR3 has 12 amino acids. Trimming removed 4 bases from V and 6 bases from J; junction bases left unmatched: 6. Per the germline V gene, CDR1 is DFQATT and CDR2 is SNEGSKA (reference sequence). The CDR3 loop is CSATSGGSEQYF. Here the CDR3 DNA reads TGCAGTGCTACGTCAGGGGGTTCCGAGCAGTACTTC.

The chain has TRBV11-1 and TRBJ1-1; 9 bases are a match to TRBD1. With V trimmed by 5 bases and J by 1 base, 5 bases remained unmatched. Germline V lookup: CDR1 SGHAT, CDR2 FQDESV (reference sequence). This CDR3 has 15 residues. CDR3 nucleotide sequence: TGTGCCAGCAGCCGCGGACAGGGGTCGAACACTGAAGCTTTCTTT. Its translation: CASSRGQGSNTEAFF.

This clonotype was recorded many times. Written as DNA, the CDR3 is TGTGCCAGCAGTGCCGGAGGTCGCGATACGCAGTATTTT. This translates into CASSAGGRDTQYF. The chain carries TRBV25-1 and TRBJ2-3; D might be TRBD2 (5 bases). This CDR3 comprises 13 residues. Trimming pared 4 bases from V and 6 bases from J, leaving 11 bases between. Per the germline V gene, CDR1 is MGHDK and CDR2 is SYGVNS.

The table lists this clonotype with a few counts. V gene TRBV20-1 combines with J gene TRBJ2-4; weak D call: TRBD2 (7 bases). The CDR3 is 14 amino acids. Germline V gene data show CDR1 as DFQATT and CDR2 as SNEGSKA (reference sequence). The V end was cut by 5 bases, the J end by 6 bases, with 17 bases between. CDR3 amino acids: CSASFWGGGNIQYF. The CDR3 bases are TGCAGTGCTTCGTTCTGGGGAGGGGGAAACATTCAGTACTTC.

This clonotype was recorded at least ten times. This chain links TRBV12-3 or TRBV12-4 with TRBJ1-1; no clear D. The CDR3 spans 14 residues. V was trimmed by 3 bases and J by 12 bases, leaving 20 bases between them. CDR3 protein: CASSLASLPGGTFF. As DNA, the CDR3 is TGTGCCAGCAGTTTGGCCTCCCTACCTGGTGGAACTTTCTTT.

This clonotype has a count of ten or more. The chain recombines TRBV18 with TRBJ2-1, with D perhaps TRBD1 (6 bases). Germline-derived CDR1 and CDR2 are KGHSH and LQKENI. V lost 5 bases to trimming and J lost 3 bases, with 8 bases between them. CDR3 length: 13 residues. The CDR3 nucleotides are TGTGCCAGCTCAGGCAGGGGCTACAATGAGCAGTTCTTC. Translation: CASSGRGYNEQFF.

This clonotype was observed a few times. V and J are TRBV18 and TRBJ1-2; 8 nucleotides agree with TRBD1. The V and J ends lost 3 bases and 10 bases, in that order; junction bases with no gene match: 4. This CDR3 is 12 amino acids long. Per the germline V gene, CDR1 is KGHSH and CDR2 is LQKENI. This chain's CDR3 is CASSPPGQDYTF. For the CDR3, the DNA is TGTGCCAGCTCACCCCCGGGACAGGACTACACCTTC.

This clonotype was counted many times. The rearrangement uses TRBV20-1 and TRBJ2-3; TRBD1 aligns across 7 bases. The junction had 4 bases not matched to a gene; V was cut back by 5 bases and J by 5 bases. In germline, CDR1 is DFQATT, CDR2 SNEGSKA (reference sequence). The CDR3 sequence is 12 residues long. Here the CDR3 reads CSARQGGDTQYF. DNA of the CDR3: TGCAGTGCTCGACAGGGTGGAGATACGCAGTATTTT.

This clonotype was seen many times. The V gene is TRBV20-1, the J gene TRBJ2-7; D remains ambiguous. The CDR3 has 15 residues. Trimming stripped 4 bases from V and 0 bases from J, with 16 bases between. Per germline, CDR1 DFQATT and CDR2 SNEGSKA (reference sequence). The CDR3 reads CSATNLQESSYEQYF. The CDR3 bases are TGCAGTGCTACTAATCTTCAGGAGAGCTCCTACGAGCAGTACTTC.

The chain is built from TRBV28 and TRBJ2-2; perhaps TRBD1 as D (6 bases). The CDR3 has 14 residues. The V gene lost 6 bases and the J gene lost 1 base, with 9 bases spanning the gap. The germline CDR1 and CDR2 sequences are MDHEN and SYDVKM. The CDR3, as DNA: TGTGCCAGCAGGAAGACAGGGAACACCGGGGAGCTGTTTTTT. Translated, it gives CASRKTGNTGELFF.

V and J are TRBV7-2 and TRBJ1-3; 9 nucleotides agree with TRBD1. The CDR3 is 14 residues long. From germline, CDR1 is SGHTA and CDR2 FQGNSA. V lost 5 bases to trimming and J lost 3 bases; unmatched junction nucleotides: 2. The CDR3 loop reads CASSRQGGGNTIYF. CDR3 nucleotide sequence: TGTGCCAGCAGCCGACAGGGGGGTGGAAACACCATATATTTT.

In its sample, this clonotype was seen many times. The rearrangement joins TRBV20-1 to TRBJ2-5; D is possibly TRBD2 (6 bases). Germline V gene data show CDR1 as DFQATT and CDR2 as SNEGSKA (reference sequence). Trimming cost V 3 bases and J 3 bases, with 14 bases left between them. The CDR3 contains 14 residues. For the CDR3, the DNA is TGCAGTGCTAGTTCTCGACTAGTGGAAGAGACCCAGTACTTC. Translating gives CSASSRLVEETQYF.